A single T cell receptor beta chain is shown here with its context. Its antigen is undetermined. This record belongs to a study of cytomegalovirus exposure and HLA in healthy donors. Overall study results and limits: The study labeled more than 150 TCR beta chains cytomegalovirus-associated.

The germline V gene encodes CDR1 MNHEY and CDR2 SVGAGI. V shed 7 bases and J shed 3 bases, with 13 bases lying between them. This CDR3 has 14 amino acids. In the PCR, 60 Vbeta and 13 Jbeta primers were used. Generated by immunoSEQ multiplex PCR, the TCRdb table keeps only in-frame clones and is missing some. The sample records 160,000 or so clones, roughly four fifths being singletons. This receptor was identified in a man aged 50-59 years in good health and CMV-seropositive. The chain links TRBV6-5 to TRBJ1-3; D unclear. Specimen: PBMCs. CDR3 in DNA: TGTGCCAGCACTCCTAGAGTTCTTGGAAACACCATATATTTT. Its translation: CASTPRVLGNTIYF.